This is a list of T cell receptor beta chains from one sample in a study of CD8+ T cells in alopecia areata. TCRdb keeps only in-frame clones here, not all; method: immunoSEQ multiplex PCR. Among 95,000 to 120,000 clones listed, 50% to 65% were seen once. The sample here was CD4+ T cells sorted from blood, taken at week 24, from a patient treated with tofacitinib. The receptors originated from a human donor with alopecia areata. Both conserved end residues are part of each CDR3. A D gene is named only where the DNA matches it firmly. The size entry is marked missing in some rows and otherwise reads once, few, many or a size class.

>TRBV6-6|-|-|TRBJ2-2
CASSYGGSRTGELFF
TGTGCCAGCAGTTACGGGGGTTCGAGAACCGGGGAGCTGTTTTTT
>TRBV29-1|-|few|TRBJ2-2
CSVQYQTATNTGELFF
TGCAGCGTTCAGTACCAGACAGCGACGAACACCGGGGAGCTGTTTTTT
>TRBV30|-|-|TRBJ2-6
CAWSPLGGANVLTF
TGTGCCTGGAGTCCTCTCGGTGGGGCCAACGTCCTGACTTTC
>TRBV7-9|-|-|TRBJ2-3
CASSLDLDTQYF
TGTGCCAGCAGCTTAGATCTTGATACGCAGTATTTT
>TRBV6-7|-|few|TRBJ2-1
CAIGGPSYNEQFF
TGTGCCATCGGGGGGCCCTCCTACAATGAGCAGTTCTTC
>TRBV7-7|-|-|TRBJ2-1
CASSLGGDDNEQFF
TGTGCTAGCAGCTTAGGGGGGGACGACAATGAGCAGTTCTTC
>TRBV4-2|-|-|TRBJ2-7
CASSQDTLIGGSYEQYF
TGTGCCAGCAGCCAAGATACCCTCATCGGTGGCTCCTACGAGCAGTACTTC
>TRBV4-1|-|-|TRBJ1-1
CASSQVGGRNTEAFF
TGCGCCAGCAGCCAAGTTGGGGGCAGGAACACTGAAGCTTTCTTT
>TRBV6-6|-|-|TRBJ2-7
CASSYSTSYEQYF
TGTGCCAGCAGTTACTCTACAAGCTACGAGCAGTACTTC
>TRBV29-1|-|few|TRBJ2-2
CSASGGPNTGELFF
TGCAGCGCGTCAGGAGGCCCGAACACCGGGGAGCTGTTTTTT
>TRBV6-1|-|once|TRBJ2-1
CASSDQVTDYNEQFF
TGTGCCAGCAGTGATCAGGTCACCGACTACAATGAGCAGTTCTTC
>TRBV30|-|-|TRBJ2-5
CAWSVVQETQYF
TGTGCCTGGAGCGTAGTCCAAGAGACCCAGTACTTC
>TRBV7-2|-|-|TRBJ2-3
CASSFTDTQYF
TGTGCCAGCAGCTTTACAGATACGCAGTATTTT
>TRBV4-1|-|-|TRBJ1-5
CASSQGRSGTGYQPQHF
TGCGCCAGCAGCCAAGGGCGTAGCGGGACGGGTTATCAGCCCCAGCATTTT
>TRBV30|-|-|TRBJ2-7
CAWRSGILREQYF
TGTGCCTGGAGGTCGGGGATTTTGCGCGAGCAGTACTTC
>TRBV4-1|-|-|TRBJ1-1
CASSLQASMWGTEAFF
TGCGCCAGCAGCCTCCAGGCATCGATGTGGGGCACTGAAGCTTTCTTT
>TRBV29-1|-|-|TRBJ2-7
CSVDLGPGEQYF
TGCAGCGTGGACTTGGGTCCGGGAGAGCAGTACTTC
>TRBV19|-|few|TRBJ1-1
CASVDYRLAFF
TGTGCCAGCGTCGATTATAGATTGGCTTTCTTT
>TRBV6-5|-|few|TRBJ1-2
CASRQGLRGYTF
TGTGCCAGCAGACAGGGTTTACGTGGCTACACCTTC
>TRBV7-2|-|once|TRBJ1-2
CASSPTLGYTF
TGTGCCAGCAGCCCCACCCTTGGCTACACCTTC
>TRBV18|-|-|TRBJ2-1
CASSPPSQGKFSEQFF
TGTGCCAGCTCACCACCTTCGCAGGGAAAGTTTAGTGAGCAGTTCTTC
>TRBV7-9|TRBD2|few|TRBJ2-1
CASSSVAGRYNEQFF
TGTGCCAGCAGCTCTGTAGCGGGGCGCTACAATGAGCAGTTCTTC
>TRBV7-9|TRBD1|few|TRBJ2-7
CASSFSGTGMSEQYF
TGTGCCAGCAGCTTCTCCGGGACAGGGATGAGCGAGCAGTACTTC
>TRBV30|-|-|TRBJ2-5
CAWSAPGSKETQYF
TGTGCCTGGAGTGCCCCAGGGAGCAAAGAGACCCAGTACTTC
>TRBV5-6|-|few|TRBJ2-1
CASSLGQPQFF
TGTGCCAGCAGCTTAGGGCAGCCGCAGTTCTTC
>TRBV6-5|-|-|TRBJ2-6
CASSYSSGANVLTF
TGTGCCAGCAGTTATTCCTCTGGGGCCAACGTCCTGACTTTC
>TRBV2|TRBD1|-|TRBJ1-4
CASSRTGGSEKLFF
TGTGCCAGCAGTCGGACAGGGGGGAGTGAAAAACTGTTTTTT
>TRBV30|-|-|TRBJ1-5
CAWSWGTSNQPQHF
TGTGCCTGGAGTTGGGGCACTAGCAATCAGCCCCAGCATTTT
>TRBV29-1|-|-|TRBJ2-2
CSVDRGNTGELFF
TGCAGCGTTGACAGAGGGAACACCGGGGAGCTGTTTTTT
>TRBV6-5|TRBD2|few|TRBJ2-1
CASREAGATNGQFF
TGTGCCAGCAGGGAAGCGGGGGCCACTAATGGGCAGTTCTTC
>TRBV4-2|-|few|TRBJ1-5
CASSEKLDSNQPQHF
TGTGCCAGCAGTGAAAAGCTAGACAGCAATCAGCCCCAGCATTTT
>TRBV4-1|-|-|TRBJ2-7
CASSQVDLGFSYEQYF
TGCGCCAGCAGCCAAGTCGATTTAGGGTTCTCCTACGAGCAGTACTTC
>TRBV4-1|-|few|TRBJ1-4
CASSPSTVRTNEKLFF
TGCGCCAGCAGCCCTTCGACAGTCCGAACTAATGAAAAACTGTTTTTT
>TRBV6-6|TRBD1|-|TRBJ1-2
CASSGQGTFYGYTF
TGTGCCAGCAGCGGACAGGGGACTTTCTATGGCTACACCTTC
>TRBV4-1|-|-|TRBJ1-5
CASSQDVRNQPQHF
TGCGCCAGCAGCCAAGATGTACGCAATCAGCCCCAGCATTTT
>TRBV18|-|-|TRBJ1-2
CASSPVQGDYGYTF
TGTGCCAGCTCACCGGTCCAGGGTGACTATGGCTACACCTTC
>TRBV9|-|once|TRBJ1-2
CASSPRGGDRVYTF
TGTGCCAGCAGCCCTAGAGGTGGGGACCGAGTTTACACCTTC
>TRBV30|TRBD1|-|TRBJ1-2
CAWSLPGQGLYYGYTF
TGTGCCTGGAGTCTTCCTGGACAGGGGTTGTACTATGGCTACACCTTC
>TRBV2|-|once|TRBJ1-4
CASRAEGLTNEKLFF
TGTGCCAGCAGAGCCGAGGGACTGACTAATGAAAAACTGTTTTTT
>TRBV5-1|-|-|TRBJ2-3
CASTWAGPTDTQYF
TGCGCCAGCACCTGGGCAGGGCCGACAGATACGCAGTATTTT
>TRBV2|-|once|TRBJ1-2
CASTGRVSNYGYTF
TGTGCCAGCACGGGGCGAGTCTCAAACTATGGCTACACCTTC
>TRBV29-1|-|few|TRBJ2-1
CSAGRSSYNEQFF
TGCAGCGCGGGAAGGAGCTCCTACAATGAGCAGTTCTTC
>TRBV11-2|-|few|TRBJ2-7
CASSSLRTYSYEQYF
TGTGCCAGCAGCTCCCTACGGACCTATTCCTACGAGCAGTACTTC
>TRBV15|-|-|TRBJ2-3
CATSSGLWLAGLSTDTQYF
TGTGCCACCAGCAGTGGTTTGTGGTTGGCGGGGTTGAGCACAGATACGCAGTATTTT
>TRBV25-1|TRBD1|-|TRBJ1-6
CASRAPRTGGNSPLHF
TGTGCCAGCAGGGCCCCCAGGACAGGGGGAAATTCACCCCTCCACTTT
>TRBV29-1|-|-|TRBJ1-4
CSVGGREKLFF
TGCAGCGTCGGGGGACGGGAAAAACTGTTTTTT
>TRBV30|TRBD1|few|TRBJ2-7
CAWSRTGGPYEQYF
TGTGCCTGGAGTAGGACAGGGGGCCCGTACGAGCAGTACTTC
>TRBV2|-|-|TRBJ2-2
CASSSVSRTGELFF
TGTGCCAGCAGTTCCGTTAGTAGAACCGGGGAGCTGTTTTTT
>TRBV9|-|-|TRBJ1-1
CASSTQGGTEAFF
TGTGCCAGCAGCACCCAAGGCGGCACTGAAGCTTTCTTT
>TRBV5-1|-|-|TRBJ2-3
CASSPGTGPDTQYF
TGCGCCAGCAGCCCTGGGACCGGACCAGATACGCAGTATTTT
>TRBV7-3|TRBD1|-|TRBJ1-1
CASSLRKGAGTEAFF
TGTGCCAGCAGCTTGAGAAAGGGGGCTGGCACTGAAGCTTTCTTT
>TRBV19|-|few|TRBJ2-2
CASSGQLVAGELFF
TGTGCCAGTAGTGGGCAGCTTGTCGCCGGGGAGCTGTTTTTT
>TRBV6-6|-|-|TRBJ2-7
CASSYLQPYEQYF
TGTGCCAGCAGTTACTTACAACCTTACGAGCAGTACTTC